A selection of T cell receptor beta chains follows, all from one sample in a study of T cell changes during pregnancy in multiple sclerosis. Clones were sequenced by immunoSEQ multiplex PCR, and TCRdb holds only the in-frame ones, with some missing. The sample lists some 64,000 clones, 80% to 95% seen once, with more than 2% in the top ten. The sequencing used peripheral blood, collected in the second trimester of pregnancy. The origin of the receptors is a female donor in good health, enrolled as a control in a pregnancy study. The CDR3 runs from the conserved cysteine through the conserved F or W. D genes are given only for firm matches. Only some rows state a clone size, as once, few, many or a class for expanded clones.

CDR3 DNA | CDR3 protein | clone size | J gene | V gene | D gene
TGTGCCAGCACCCCGGACAGAAACTATGGCTACACCTTC | CASTPDRNYGYTF | - | TRBJ1-2 | TRBV7-8 | -
TGTGCCAGCAGTCCAAGACAGGGCCGTCGCGGCTACACCTTC | CASSPRQGRRGYTF | - | TRBJ1-2 | TRBV28 | TRBD1
TGTGCCAGCAGCCCCAATTTCGCGGGGGCGAACACCGGGGAGCTGTTTTTT | CASSPNFAGANTGELFF | few | TRBJ2-2 | TRBV7-9 | TRBD2
TGTGCCAGCAGCGTAGCCCCAGAGAACACTGAAGCTTTCTTT | CASSVAPENTEAFF | - | TRBJ1-1 | TRBV9 | -
TGTGCCAGCAGCTTAGTCAGGGGCTCTAATTCACCCCTCCACTTT | CASSLVRGSNSPLHF | - | TRBJ1-6 | TRBV11-2 | -
TGCGCCAGCAGCCAAGGGACTAGCGGGAGTTTGGGTGAGCAGTTCTTC | CASSQGTSGSLGEQFF | - | TRBJ2-1 | TRBV4-1 | TRBD2
TGTGCCACCTCCCCGGTACGGACTAGCGGGATTTACGAGCAGTACTTC | CATSPVRTSGIYEQYF | - | TRBJ2-7 | TRBV27 | TRBD2
TGTGCCACCCCCAGCGGTTCTAGCACAGATACGCAGTATTTT | CATPSGSSTDTQYF | - | TRBJ2-3 | TRBV7-2 | -
TGTGCCAGCTCACCAACAGGGGGCGACCCTCAAGAGACCCAGTACTTC | CASSPTGGDPQETQYF | - | TRBJ2-5 | TRBV18 | TRBD1
TGTGCCAGCAGCTCTTGGACAGGGGAGAGCTATGGCTACACCTTC | CASSSWTGESYGYTF | - | TRBJ1-2 | TRBV7-8 | TRBD1
TGCGCCAGCAGCCAAGTTTCCGTGGCGGATCAGCCCCAGCATTTT | CASSQVSVADQPQHF | - | TRBJ1-5 | TRBV4-1 | -
TGTGCCTGGGGTAGCGGGGACCAAGAGACCCAGTACTTC | CAWGSGDQETQYF | - | TRBJ2-5 | TRBV30 | TRBD2
TGTGCCGTATCGGACAGACACAATGAGCAGTTCTTC | CAVSDRHNEQFF | few | TRBJ2-1 | TRBV27 | -
TGCAGCGTTGAAATCATAGCGGGGCCCGGGGAGCTGTTTTTT | CSVEIIAGPGELFF | once | TRBJ2-2 | TRBV29-1 | TRBD2
TGTGCCAGCAGCTTAGGGGCGAAGCATGGCTACACCTTC | CASSLGAKHGYTF | - | TRBJ1-2 | TRBV7-8 | -
TGTGCCAGCAGCTTCCCCACACAGGGGGCGAACACCGGGGAGCTGTTTTTT | CASSFPTQGANTGELFF | - | TRBJ2-2 | TRBV7-9 | TRBD1
TGTGCCAGCAGCTTGGGTATCGGAGGGAACACTGGAGCTTTCTTT | CASSLGIGGNTGAFF | - | TRBJ1-1 | TRBV5-4 | -
TGTGCCAGCAGCTCCCAGGGGAAAGAGCAGTACTTC | CASSSQGKEQYF | - | TRBJ2-7 | TRBV13 | -
TGCGCCAGCAGCCAAGTTGCGCGGGAGGGAACTTATAGCAATCAGCCCCAGCATTTT | CASSQVAREGTYSNQPQHF | - | TRBJ1-5 | TRBV4-1 | -
TGTGCCAGCAGCCCCCAAGGCGGGCCCTCAGGGGTTGAGCAGTTCTTC | CASSPQGGPSGVEQFF | once | TRBJ2-1 | TRBV7-2 | -
TGTGCCAGCACCAGGGGATTGATAGACTACACCTTC | CASTRGLIDYTF | - | TRBJ1-2 | TRBV11-2 | -